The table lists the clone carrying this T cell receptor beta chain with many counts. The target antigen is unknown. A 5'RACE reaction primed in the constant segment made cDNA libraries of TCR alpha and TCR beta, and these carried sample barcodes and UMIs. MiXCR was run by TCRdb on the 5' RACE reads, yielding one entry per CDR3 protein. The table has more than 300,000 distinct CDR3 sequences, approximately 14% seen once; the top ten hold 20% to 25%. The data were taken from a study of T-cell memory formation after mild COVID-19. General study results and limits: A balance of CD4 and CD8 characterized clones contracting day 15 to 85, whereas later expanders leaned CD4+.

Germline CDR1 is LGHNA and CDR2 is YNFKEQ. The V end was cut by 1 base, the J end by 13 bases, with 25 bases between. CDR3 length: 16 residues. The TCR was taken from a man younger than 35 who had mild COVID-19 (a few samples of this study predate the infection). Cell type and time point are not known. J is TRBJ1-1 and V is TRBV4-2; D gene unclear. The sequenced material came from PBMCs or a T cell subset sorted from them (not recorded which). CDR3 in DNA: TGTGCCAGCAGCCAAGCAAGGTTCGAGGTTGGGAAAAGGGATTTCTTT. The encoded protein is CASSQARFEVGKRDFF.